Each of the 13 T cell receptor beta chains below was sequenced from the same sample in a study of control samples from healthy donors and cancer patients. Clones were sequenced by immunoSEQ multiplex PCR, and TCRdb holds only the in-frame ones, with some missing. The data show approximately 120,000 clones, about 89% seen once. The source material was blood. The receptors derive from a woman between 45 and 65 years old in good health.

CDR3 protein: CASSAILAGGSDTQYF. In nucleotides, the CDR3 is TGTGCCAGCAGTGCAATACTAGCGGGGGGGTCAGATACGCAGTATTTT. The rearrangement uses TRBV25-1 and TRBJ2-3; TRBD2 aligns across 13 bases. Germline CDR1 reads MGHDK; CDR2 reads SYGVNS. V lost 4 bases to trimming and J lost 4 bases; unmatched junction nucleotides: 5. This CDR3 has 16 residues.

This chain uses TRBV6-5 with TRBJ2-5; D is perhaps TRBD1 (7 bases). The ends were cut back, 2 bases at V and 5 bases at J, with 12 bases in the middle. Per germline, CDR1 MNHEY and CDR2 SVGAGI. The CDR3 is 14 residues long. CDR3: CASSYPGGGETQYF. The CDR3 region has the DNA TGTGCCAGCAGTTACCCCGGAGGGGGCGAGACCCAGTACTTC.

The chain is built from TRBV12-3 or TRBV12-4 and TRBJ2-7, with TRBD1 as a possible D gene (6 bases). The CDR3 sequence is 11 residues long. Deletions cut 4 bases from V and 7 bases from J, with 8 bases between. CDR3 coding DNA: TGTGCCAGCAGTTCGAGGGGGGAGCAGTACTTC. Translating gives CASSSRGEQYF.

The V and J genes are TRBV3-1 (or the pseudogene TRBV3-2) and TRBJ2-7, with D unclear. This CDR3 is built from 13 residues. In germline, CDR1 is LGHDT, CDR2 YNNKEL (reference sequence). V was cut by 4 bases and J by 6 bases, with 13 bases left in between. CDR3 coding DNA: TGTGCCAGCAGCCTGTCAAGCTCGCTCGAGCAGTACTTC. It specifies CASSLSSSLEQYF.

This clone appeared a single time. This chain joins TRBV19 and TRBJ1-3, with unresolved D. Trimming shortened V by 8 bases and J by 0 bases, and 11 bases separated the two germline ends. The CDR3 is made up of 14 amino acids. The germline V gene encodes CDR1 LNHDA and CDR2 SQIVND (reference sequence). The CDR3 protein is CASGKESSGNTIYF. The CDR3 bases are TGTGCCAGTGGGAAGGAGAGCTCTGGAAACACCATATATTTT.

This clone was found a few times. V usage is TRBV19 and J usage is TRBJ1-1, with TRBD1 as a possible D gene (6 bases). CDR1 is LNHDA, CDR2 SQIVND, per germline (reference sequence). This CDR3 has 15 residues. Trimming left V 4 bases short and J 1 base short, with 13 bases between. DNA of the CDR3: TGTGCCAGTAGTACGCTTACAGGGAAGAACACTGAAGCTTTCTTT. Translating it yields CASSTLTGKNTEAFF.

This chain links TRBV7-2 with TRBJ1-4; 8 bases fit TRBD1. The length of the CDR3 is 14 residues. After removal of 5 bases from V and 8 bases from J, the junction contained 7 bases not matched to a gene. The V gene's germline CDR1 is SGHTA and CDR2 FQGNSA. CDR3 sequence reads: CASSGQGHGEKLFF. Written as DNA, the CDR3 is TGTGCCAGCAGCGGACAGGGACACGGAGAAAAACTGTTTTTT.

The chain links TRBV9 to TRBJ1-2; no clear D gene. The CDR3 loop spans 17 amino acids. Trimming took off 0 bases at V and 4 bases at J, with 19 bases between the two ends. Germline V gene sequence: CDR1 SGDLS, CDR2 YYNGEE. The CDR3 bases are TGTGCCAGCAGCGTAGAAGTAGCAGGAGCCGGAACCTATGGCTACACCTTC. Amino acids: CASSVEVAGAGTYGYTF.

The rearrangement uses TRBV7-7 and TRBJ2-3; the match to TRBD2 covers 7 bases. V shed 1 base, J shed 2 bases, and the junction held 3 bases outside the gene matches. Germline V gives CDR1 SSHAT, CDR2 FNYEAQ (reference sequence). This CDR3 has 15 residues. CDR3 residues: CASSLGGGATDTQYF. CDR3 nucleotides: TGTGCCAGCAGCTTAGGGGGAGGGGCCACAGATACGCAGTATTTT.

The chain combines TRBV19 with TRBJ2-7, with D perhaps matching TRBD2 (6 bases). Trimming pared 3 bases from V and 5 bases from J, leaving 11 bases between. Looked up from germline, CDR1 is LNHDA and CDR2 is SQIVND (reference sequence). CDR3 length: 13 residues. CDR3 sequence reads: CASSIRRGDEQYF. The DNA of the CDR3 is TGTGCCAGTAGTATCCGGAGGGGCGACGAGCAGTACTTC.

This rearrangement joins TRBV15 to TRBJ2-1; D gene unclear. Germline loops: CDR1 LNHNV, CDR2 YYDKDF (reference sequence). V was pared by 6 bases and J by 2 bases, with 14 bases between. This CDR3 has 15 residues. This CDR3 reads CATSTPWDPYNEQFF. CDR3 nucleotide sequence: TGTGCCACCAGTACCCCTTGGGATCCCTACAATGAGCAGTTCTTC.

Comments on this clone: This same CDR3 is encoded by further DNA sequences in the sample. The V call is TRBV27, the J call TRBJ1-2; 12 nucleotides line up with TRBD1. Germline V gene lookup returns CDR1 MNHEY and CDR2 SMNVEV (reference sequence). This CDR3 is 15 amino acids long. Germline trimming cut 3 bases from V and 8 bases from J; bases unmatched to any gene: 7. The CDR3 coding sequence is TGTGCCAGCAGTTTGTCCGGGACAGGGGGCGACGGCTACACCTTC. Translating gives CASSLSGTGGDGYTF.

The DNA of the CDR3 is TGTGCCAGCAGCTTAGCGGGGGGAGTTCGCACAGATACGCAGTATTTT. It specifies CASSLAGGVRTDTQYF. The gene calls are TRBV7-6 and TRBJ2-3; a possible D gene is TRBD2 (6 bases). The CDR3 is 16 residues long. Looked up from germline, CDR1 is SGHVS and CDR2 is FNYEAQ. The V and J ends lost 0 bases and 1 base respectively, with 11 bases between them.